The table lists the clone carrying this T cell receptor (beta chain) with many counts. This beta chain is an off-target read within a library intended for alpha chains, so its frequency means little. This entry belongs to a study of spatial heterogeneity in lung cancer. Study-level information: Compared with alpha-chain sequences, beta-chain sequences were consistently detected in greater numbers.

Described time point: sample taken at primary tumor resection. The donor group consisted of roughly 76 patients who had untreated, early-stage non-small cell lung cancer. Researchers sequenced whole RNA taken from tumor, nontumor lung or frozen PBMC without sorting. The CDR3 runs to 15 residues. Germline V gives CDR1 MDHEN, CDR2 SYDVKM. The V and J ends lost 5 bases and 4 bases, in that order; junction bases with no gene match: 3. TCRdb reprocessed the 5' RACE reads with MiXCR, giving one entry per CDR3 protein. The data contain about 6,100 distinct CDR3 sequences, roughly an eighth of them singletons.

The source is a human donor with early-stage non-small cell lung cancer. The material was lung tissue, obtained at surgery. This chain uses TRBV28 with TRBJ2-1, with 12 bases fitting TRBD2. The CDR3 DNA reads as TGTGCCAGCAGTGTCGGGACTAGCGGGTACAATGAGCAGTTCTTC. It encodes CASSVGTSGYNEQFF.